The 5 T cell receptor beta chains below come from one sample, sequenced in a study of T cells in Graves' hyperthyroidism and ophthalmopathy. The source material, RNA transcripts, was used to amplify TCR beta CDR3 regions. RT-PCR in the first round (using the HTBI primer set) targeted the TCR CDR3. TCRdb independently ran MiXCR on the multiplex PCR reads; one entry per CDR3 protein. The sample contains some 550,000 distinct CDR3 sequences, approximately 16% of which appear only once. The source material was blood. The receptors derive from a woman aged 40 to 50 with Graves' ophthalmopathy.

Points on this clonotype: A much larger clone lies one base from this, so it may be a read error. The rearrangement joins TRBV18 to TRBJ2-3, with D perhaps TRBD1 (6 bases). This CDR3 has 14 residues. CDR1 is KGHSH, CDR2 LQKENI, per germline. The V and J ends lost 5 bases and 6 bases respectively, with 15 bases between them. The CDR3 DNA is TGTGCCAGCTCAGCATCACAGGGTACTGATACGCAGTATTTT. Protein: CASSASQGTDTQYF.

The CDR3: CASSREVGGMNTEAFF. DNA of the CDR3: TGTGCCAGCAGCAGGGAGGTGGGGGGGATGAACACTGAAGCTTTCTTT. This sequence joins TRBV7-9 and TRBJ1-1, with TRBD1 as a possible D gene (5 bases). Germline V gene lookup returns CDR1 SEHNR and CDR2 FQNEAQ (reference sequence). The ends were cut back, 5 bases at V and 0 bases at J, with 16 bases in the middle. The CDR3 loop spans 16 amino acids.

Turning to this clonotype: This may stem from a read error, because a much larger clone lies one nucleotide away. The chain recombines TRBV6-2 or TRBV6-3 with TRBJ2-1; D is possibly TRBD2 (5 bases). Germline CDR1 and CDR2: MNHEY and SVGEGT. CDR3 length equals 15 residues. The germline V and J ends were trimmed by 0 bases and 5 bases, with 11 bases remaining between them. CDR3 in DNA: TGTGCCAGCAGTTACTCACCCTCTAGCCACAATGAGCAGTTCTTC. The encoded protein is CASSYSPSSHNEQFF.

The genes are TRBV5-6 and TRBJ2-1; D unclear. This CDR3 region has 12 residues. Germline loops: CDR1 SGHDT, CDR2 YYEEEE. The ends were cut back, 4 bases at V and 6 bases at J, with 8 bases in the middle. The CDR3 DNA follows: TGTGCCAGCAGCCAGCGAGTCAATGAGCAGTTCTTC. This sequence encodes CASSQRVNEQFF. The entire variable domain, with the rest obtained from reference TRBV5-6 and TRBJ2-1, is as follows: DAGVTQSPTHLIKTRGQQVTLRCSPKSGHDTVSWYQQALGQGPQFIFQYYEEEERQRGNFPDRFSGHQFPNYSSELNVNALLLGDSALYLCASSQRVNEQFFGPGTRLTVL.

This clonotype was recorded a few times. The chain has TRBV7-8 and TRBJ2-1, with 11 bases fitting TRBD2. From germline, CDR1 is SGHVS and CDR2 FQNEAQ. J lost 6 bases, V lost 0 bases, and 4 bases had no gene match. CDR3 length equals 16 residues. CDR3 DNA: TGTGCCAGCAGCTTAGCTCCTAGCGGGGGGTGCAATGAGCAGTTCTTC. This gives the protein CASSLAPSGGCNEQFF.